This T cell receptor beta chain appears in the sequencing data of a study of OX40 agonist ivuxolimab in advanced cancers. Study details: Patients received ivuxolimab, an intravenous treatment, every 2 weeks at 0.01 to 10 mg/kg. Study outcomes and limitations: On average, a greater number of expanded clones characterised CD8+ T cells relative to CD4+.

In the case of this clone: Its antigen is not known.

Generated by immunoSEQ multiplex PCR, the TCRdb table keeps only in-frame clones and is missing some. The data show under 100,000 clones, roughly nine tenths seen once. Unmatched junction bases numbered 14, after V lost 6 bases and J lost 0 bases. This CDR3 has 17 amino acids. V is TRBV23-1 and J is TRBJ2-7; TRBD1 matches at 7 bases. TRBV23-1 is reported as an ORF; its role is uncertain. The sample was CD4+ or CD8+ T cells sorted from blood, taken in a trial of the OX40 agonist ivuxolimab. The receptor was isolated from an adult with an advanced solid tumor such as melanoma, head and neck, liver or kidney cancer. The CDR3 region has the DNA TGCGCCAGCAGCCCCGAGAACCGACAGGGACCCTCCTACGAGCAGTACTTC. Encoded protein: CASSPENRQGPSYEQYF.